This T cell receptor (beta chain) came from a study of patients and donors after allogeneic stem cell transplantation. The V gene lost 3 bases and the J gene lost 0 bases, with 18 bases spanning the gap. The germline CDR1 and CDR2 sequences are ENHRY and SYGVKD. The CDR3 is 18 amino acids. This clonotype appeared a few times. MiXCR, run by TCRdb on the RT-PCR reads, gives a single entry per CDR3 protein. In the table there are more than 150,000 distinct CDR3 sequences, approximately 24% of which are singletons. This sequence was found in a human donor who was either an allogeneic HSCT recipient or a stem cell or donor lymphocyte infusion donor (not recorded which). It is not recorded whose cells these are; they may come from a transplant donor. Sample: blood, either unsorted or a sorted T cell fraction (not recorded which). J is TRBJ2-4 and V is TRBV10-3; the D is unclear. CDR3 protein: CAISEREPQSLAKNIQYF. The CDR3 region has the DNA TGTGCCATCAGTGAAAGGGAACCGCAGTCTCTAGCCAAAAACATTCAGTACTTC.